Here is one TCR beta chain with its context. Relative to the germline gene, one junction end is altered; a read error may explain this. The template, roughly 0.45 ug total RNA, yielded TCR beta cDNA made with a constant-region primer. TCR beta libraries came from three nested multiplex PCR rounds using slightly modified ARM-PCR. TRBV1-TRBV30 forward primers paired with a C-beta reverse primer drove the first two PCR rounds, 10 cycles each. One entry per CDR3 protein results from TCRdb running MiXCR on the multiplex PCR reads. This sample has more than 85,000 distinct CDR3 sequences; 82% occur once, and the top ten carry 15% to 25%. The study co-extracted DNA and RNA from 20-30 mg of unsorted bulk tissue. Patients underwent surgical resection for primary liver carcinoma. The data belong to a study of tumor-infiltrating lymphocytes in primary liver carcinoma. This CDR3 is 15 amino acids long. Germline values: CDR1 SGHAT, CDR2 FQNNGV.

The source of this sequence is a man aged 40-49 years with primary liver carcinoma and hepatitis B virus infection. Sequencing used liver tumor tissue from sampling region 3. Subset specified: tumor region T3, left-lateral pole. The V and J genes are TRBV11-2 and TRBJ2-5, with a possible D match to TRBD1 (6 bases). DNA for the CDR3: TGTGCCAGCAGCCCCCGGTCAACCCCAGGGGTGACCCAATATTTC. The encoded protein is CASSPRSTPGVTQYF.